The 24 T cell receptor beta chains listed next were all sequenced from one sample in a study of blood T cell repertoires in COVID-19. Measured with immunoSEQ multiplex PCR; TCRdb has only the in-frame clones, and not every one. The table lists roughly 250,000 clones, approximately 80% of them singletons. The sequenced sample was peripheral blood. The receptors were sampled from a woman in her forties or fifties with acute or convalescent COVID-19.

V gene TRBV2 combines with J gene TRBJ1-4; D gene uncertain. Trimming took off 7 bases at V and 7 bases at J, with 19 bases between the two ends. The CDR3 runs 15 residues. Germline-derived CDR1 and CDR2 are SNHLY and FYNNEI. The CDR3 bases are TGTGCCAGCAAAGGGAGAGGGATTAGGAGTGAAAAACTGTTTTTT. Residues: CASKGRGIRSEKLFF.

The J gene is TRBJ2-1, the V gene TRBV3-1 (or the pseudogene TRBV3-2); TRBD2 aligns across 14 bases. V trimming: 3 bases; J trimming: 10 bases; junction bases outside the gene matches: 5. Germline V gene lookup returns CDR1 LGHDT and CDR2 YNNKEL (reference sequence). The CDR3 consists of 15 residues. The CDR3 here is CASSQGLAGVGEQFF. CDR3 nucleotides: TGTGCCAGCAGCCAGGGACTAGCGGGAGTAGGAGAGCAGTTCTTC.

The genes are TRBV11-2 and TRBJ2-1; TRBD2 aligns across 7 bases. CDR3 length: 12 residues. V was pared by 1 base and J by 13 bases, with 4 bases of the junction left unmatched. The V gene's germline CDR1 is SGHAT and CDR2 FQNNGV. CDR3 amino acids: CASSLGWEGQFF. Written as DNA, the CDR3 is TGTGCCAGCAGCTTAGGATGGGAGGGCCAGTTCTTC.

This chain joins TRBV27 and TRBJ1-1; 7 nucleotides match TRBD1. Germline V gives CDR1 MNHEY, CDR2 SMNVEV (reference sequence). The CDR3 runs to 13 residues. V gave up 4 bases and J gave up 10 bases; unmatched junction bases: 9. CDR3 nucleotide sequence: TGTGCCAGCAGTTCAGACAGGGTAAGAGCAGCTTTCTTT. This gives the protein CASSSDRVRAAFF.

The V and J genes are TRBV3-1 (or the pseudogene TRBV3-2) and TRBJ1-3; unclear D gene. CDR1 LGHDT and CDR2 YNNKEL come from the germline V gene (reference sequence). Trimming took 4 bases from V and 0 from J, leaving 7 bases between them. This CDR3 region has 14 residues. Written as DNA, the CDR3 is TGTGCCAGCAGCCCGACGGGCTCTGGAAACACCATATATTTT. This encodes CASSPTGSGNTIYF.

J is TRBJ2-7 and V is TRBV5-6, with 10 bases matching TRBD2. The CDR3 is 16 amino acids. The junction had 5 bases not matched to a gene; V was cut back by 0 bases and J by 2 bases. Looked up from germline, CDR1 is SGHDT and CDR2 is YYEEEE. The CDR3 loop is CASSLGLAGDPYEQYF. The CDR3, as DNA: TGTGCCAGCAGCTTGGGTCTAGCGGGAGATCCCTACGAGCAGTACTTC.

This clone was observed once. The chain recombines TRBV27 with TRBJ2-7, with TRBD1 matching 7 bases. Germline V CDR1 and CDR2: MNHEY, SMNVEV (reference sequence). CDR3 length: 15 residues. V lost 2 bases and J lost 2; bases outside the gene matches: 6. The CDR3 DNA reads TGTGCCAGCAGTTTAACCGGGACAGCGCCCTACGAGCAGTACTTC. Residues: CASSLTGTAPYEQYF.

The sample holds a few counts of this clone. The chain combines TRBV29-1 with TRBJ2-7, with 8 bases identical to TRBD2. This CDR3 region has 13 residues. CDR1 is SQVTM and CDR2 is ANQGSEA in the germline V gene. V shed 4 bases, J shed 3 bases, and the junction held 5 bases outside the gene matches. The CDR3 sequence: CSVGVSGNYEQYF. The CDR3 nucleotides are TGCAGCGTTGGCGTTAGCGGGAACTACGAGCAGTACTTC.

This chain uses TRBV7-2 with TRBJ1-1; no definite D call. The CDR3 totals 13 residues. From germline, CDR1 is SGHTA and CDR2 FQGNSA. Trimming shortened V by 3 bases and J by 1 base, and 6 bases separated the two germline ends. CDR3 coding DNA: TGTGCCAGCAGCTTCTCGGGGAACACTGAAGCTTTCTTT. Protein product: CASSFSGNTEAFF.

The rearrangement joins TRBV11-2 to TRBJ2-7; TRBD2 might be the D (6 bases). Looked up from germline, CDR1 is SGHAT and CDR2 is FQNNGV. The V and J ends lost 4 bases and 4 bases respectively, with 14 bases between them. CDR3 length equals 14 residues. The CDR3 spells CASSSYGTQYEQYF. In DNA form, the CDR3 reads TGTGCCAGCAGCTCGTACGGGACTCAATACGAGCAGTACTTC.

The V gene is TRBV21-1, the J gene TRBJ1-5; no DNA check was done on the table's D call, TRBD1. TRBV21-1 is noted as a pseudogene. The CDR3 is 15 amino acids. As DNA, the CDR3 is TGTGCCAGCAGCAAAGCGGCAGGGGCCCTTCAGCCCCAGCATTTT. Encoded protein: CASSKAAGALQPQHF.

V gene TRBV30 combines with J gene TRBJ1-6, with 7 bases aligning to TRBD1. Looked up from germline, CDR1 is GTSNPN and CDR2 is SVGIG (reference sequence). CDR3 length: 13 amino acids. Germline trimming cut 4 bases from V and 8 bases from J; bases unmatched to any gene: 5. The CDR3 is CAWKGAGDSPLHF. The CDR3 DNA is TGTGCCTGGAAGGGGGCGGGTGATTCACCCCTCCACTTT.

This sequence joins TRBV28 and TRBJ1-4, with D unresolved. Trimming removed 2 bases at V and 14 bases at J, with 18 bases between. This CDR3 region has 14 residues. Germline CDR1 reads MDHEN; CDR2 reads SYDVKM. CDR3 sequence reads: CASSLASLNTRLFF. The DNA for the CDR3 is TGTGCCAGCAGTTTAGCTTCTCTGAATACTCGCCTGTTTTTT.

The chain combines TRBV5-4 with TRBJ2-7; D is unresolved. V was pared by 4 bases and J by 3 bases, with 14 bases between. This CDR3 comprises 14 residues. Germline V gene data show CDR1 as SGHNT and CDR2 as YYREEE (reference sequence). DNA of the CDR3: TGTGCCAGCAGCCTGTTTACTAAGGTCTACGAGCAGTACTTC. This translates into CASSLFTKVYEQYF.

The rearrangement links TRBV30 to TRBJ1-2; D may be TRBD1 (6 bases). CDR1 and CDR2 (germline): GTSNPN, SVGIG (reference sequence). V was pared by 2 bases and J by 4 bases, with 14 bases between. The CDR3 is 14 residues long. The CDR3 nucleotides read TGTGCCTGGAGTCGGCAGGGGAAGGGCTATGGCTACACCTTC. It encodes CAWSRQGKGYGYTF.

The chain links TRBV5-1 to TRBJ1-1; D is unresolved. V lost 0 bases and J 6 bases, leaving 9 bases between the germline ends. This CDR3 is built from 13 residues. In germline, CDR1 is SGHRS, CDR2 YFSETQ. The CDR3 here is CASSLVERAEAFF. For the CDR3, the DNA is TGCGCCAGCAGCTTGGTGGAGAGGGCTGAAGCTTTCTTT.

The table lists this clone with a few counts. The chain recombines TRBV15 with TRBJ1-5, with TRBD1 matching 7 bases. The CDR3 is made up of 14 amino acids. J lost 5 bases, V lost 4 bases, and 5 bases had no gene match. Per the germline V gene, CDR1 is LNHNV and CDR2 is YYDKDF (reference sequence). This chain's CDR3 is CATSKGQFYQPQHF. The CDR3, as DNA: TGTGCCACCAGCAAGGGACAGTTCTATCAGCCCCAGCATTTT. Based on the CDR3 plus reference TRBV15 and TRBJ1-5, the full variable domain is DAMVIQNPRYQVTQFGKPVTLSCSQTLNHNVMYWYQQKSSQAPKLLFHYYDKDFNNEADTPDNFQSRRPNTSFCFLDIRSPGLGDTAMYLCATSKGQFYQPQHFGDGTRLSIL.

This CDR3 is CASSLYRAPYEQYF. The CDR3 nucleotides are TGTGCCAGCAGTTTATACAGGGCTCCCTACGAGCAGTACTTC. The rearrangement uses TRBV28 and TRBJ2-7; a weak D match, TRBD1 (6 bases). The CDR3 extends over 14 amino acids. CDR1 and CDR2 (germline): MDHEN, SYDVKM. The V and J ends lost 1 base and 2 bases respectively, with 9 bases between them. The entire variable domain, with the rest obtained from reference TRBV28 and TRBJ2-7, is as follows: DVKVTQSSRYLVKRTGEKVFLECVQDMDHENMFWYRQDPGLGLRLIYFSYDVKMKEKGDIPEGYSVSREKKERFSLILESASTNQTSMYLCASSLYRAPYEQYFGPGTRLTVT.

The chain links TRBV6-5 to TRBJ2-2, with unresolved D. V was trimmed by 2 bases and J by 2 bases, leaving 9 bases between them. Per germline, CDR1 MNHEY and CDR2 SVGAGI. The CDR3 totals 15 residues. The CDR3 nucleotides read TGTGCCAGCAGTTACCGGTATTCCAACACCGGGGAGCTGTTTTTT. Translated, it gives CASSYRYSNTGELFF.

CDR3 protein: CASSVGGLISGANVLTF. The CDR3 DNA reads TGTGCCAGCAGCGTAGGCGGACTCATCTCTGGGGCCAACGTCCTGACTTTC. The chain recombines TRBV9 with TRBJ2-6; tentative D call: TRBD2 (5 bases). The ends were cut back, 0 bases at V and 0 bases at J, with 10 bases in the middle. The CDR3 has 17 residues. Germline assignment: CDR1 SGDLS and CDR2 YYNGEE.

The chain's CDR3 is CASSFGGGNEQFF. CDR3 coding DNA: TGTGCCAGCAGTTTTGGGGGGGGCAATGAGCAGTTCTTC. The chain carries TRBV12-3 or TRBV12-4 and TRBJ2-1; TRBD2 matches at 7 bases. V shed 3 bases and J 6 bases; nucleotides not matched to a gene: 2. This CDR3 has 13 amino acids.

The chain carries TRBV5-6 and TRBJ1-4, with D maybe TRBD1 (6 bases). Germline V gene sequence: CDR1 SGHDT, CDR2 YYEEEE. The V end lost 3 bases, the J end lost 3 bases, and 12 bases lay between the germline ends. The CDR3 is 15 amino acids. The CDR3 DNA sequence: TGTGCCAGCAGCTCCCTCGGACAGCCTAATGAAAAACTGTTTTTT. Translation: CASSSLGQPNEKLFF.

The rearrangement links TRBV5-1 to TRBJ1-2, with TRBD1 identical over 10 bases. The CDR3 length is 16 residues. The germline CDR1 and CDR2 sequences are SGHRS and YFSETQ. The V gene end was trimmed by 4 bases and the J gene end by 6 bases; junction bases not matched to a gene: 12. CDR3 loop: CASSAGQGNFLDGYTF. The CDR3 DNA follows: TGCGCCAGCAGCGCGGGACAGGGGAATTTTCTCGATGGCTACACCTTC.

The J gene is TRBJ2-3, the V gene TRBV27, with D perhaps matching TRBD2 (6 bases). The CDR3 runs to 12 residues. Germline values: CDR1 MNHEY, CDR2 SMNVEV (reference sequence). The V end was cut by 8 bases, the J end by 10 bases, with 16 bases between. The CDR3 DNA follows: TGTGCCAGCGGCCTCTGGGGGGAATCGCAGTATTTT. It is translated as CASGLWGESQYF.